Listed below are T cell receptor beta chains from one sample, sequenced in a study of blood T cell repertoires in COVID-19. Sequencing was performed with immunoSEQ multiplex PCR; in TCRdb, only in-frame clones are kept and a portion is missing. The data hold approximately 310,000 clones, with 89% observed a single time. Sample: PBMCs or T cells enriched from blood (not recorded which). The receptors come from a man aged 55 to 69 who had recovered from COVID-19. The CDR3 runs from the conserved cysteine through the conserved F or W. The order of the fields is D gene, V gene, J gene, clone size, CDR3 protein, CDR3 DNA. D genes are given only for firm matches. Clone size is not always given. Where it is, it says once, few, many or a class for expanded clones.

>TRBD1|TRBV11-3|TRBJ2-3|.
CASSRQGNTDTQYF
TGTGCCAGCAGCCGACAGGGCAACACAGATACGCAGTATTTT
>TRBD2|TRBV2|TRBJ2-2|.
CASRRLANTGELFF
TGTGCCAGCAGACGACTAGCCAACACCGGGGAGCTGTTTTTT
>TRBD2|TRBV5-1|TRBJ2-3|many
CASTKAGSTDTQYF
TGCGCCAGCACCAAAGCGGGAAGCACAGATACGCAGTATTTT
>.|TRBV5-1|TRBJ2-3|.
CASSRAGGTDTQYF
TGCGCCAGCAGTAGGGCAGGGGGCACAGATACGCAGTATTTT
>TRBD1|TRBV2|TRBJ2-3|.
CATRWGQGAQYF
TGTGCCACCAGGTGGGGACAGGGTGCGCAGTATTTT
>.|TRBV7-9|TRBJ2-5|.
CASSLAEETQYF
TGTGCCAGCAGCTTAGCCGAAGAGACCCAGTACTTC
>.|TRBV19|TRBJ2-7|.
CASSSPGGSGLEQYF
TGTGCCAGTAGTTCCCCAGGGGGTAGCGGCCTCGAGCAGTACTTC
>.|TRBV5-1|TRBJ2-3|.
CASSLESGVRTDTQYF
TGCGCCAGCAGCTTGGAGTCGGGAGTTCGCACAGATACGCAGTATTTT
>TRBD2|TRBV7-3|TRBJ2-2|once
CASKTLAGRNTGELFF
TGTGCCAGCAAAACCCTAGCGGGAAGGAACACCGGGGAGCTGTTTTTT
>TRBD1|TRBV3-1/TRBV3-2|TRBJ1-4|.
CASSQGQGRQFF
TGTGCCAGCAGCCAAGGACAGGGCCGGCAGTTTTTT
>.|TRBV28|TRBJ1-4|.
CASRQGLGEKLFF
TGTGCCAGCAGGCAGGGGTTGGGAGAAAAACTGTTTTTT
>.|TRBV28|TRBJ1-5|.
CASSLGGEDNQPQHF
TGTGCCAGCAGTTTAGGGGGGGAGGACAATCAGCCCCAGCATTTT
>.|TRBV3-1/TRBV3-2|TRBJ2-7|medium-sized
CASSPRDTSSYEQYF
TGTGCCAGCAGTCCCCGGGACACTAGCTCCTACGAGCAGTACTTC
>TRBD2|TRBV19|TRBJ2-2|.
CASSLRLAGGPSAGELFF
TGTGCCAGTAGTTTAAGGCTAGCGGGAGGGCCGTCTGCCGGGGAGCTGTTTTTT
>.|TRBV7-3|TRBJ2-3|.
CASSFRGDTQYF
TGTGCCAGCAGCTTCCGAGGAGATACGCAGTATTTT
>.|TRBV7-8|TRBJ2-7|once
CASRRDSGFSYEQYF
TGTGCCAGCAGACGCGATAGCGGTTTCTCCTACGAGCAGTACTTC
>TRBD2|TRBV27|TRBJ2-7|once
CASSRRTSGKEVLFIDEQYF
TGTGCCAGCAGTCGAAGGACTAGCGGGAAAGAAGTATTATTTATAGACGAGCAGTACTTC
>TRBD1|TRBV5-1|TRBJ2-5|.
CASSLLGTGGETQYF
TGCGCCAGCAGCTTGTTAGGGACAGGTGGGGAGACCCAGTACTTC
>TRBD1|TRBV3-1/TRBV3-2|TRBJ1-1|.
CASSPQPGGTEAFF
TGTGCCAGCAGCCCACAACCAGGGGGCACTGAAGCTTTCTTT
>.|TRBV6-5|TRBJ1-5|.
CASSGWGGGQPQHF
TGTGCCAGCAGCGGATGGGGGGGCGGGCAGCCCCAGCATTTT
>.|TRBV19|TRBJ2-2|few
CASSITGITGELFF
TGTGCCAGTAGTATCACAGGAATAACCGGGGAGCTGTTTTTT
>TRBD1|TRBV3-1/TRBV3-2|TRBJ1-4|.
CASSPYRGHEKLFF
TGTGCCAGCAGCCCCTACAGGGGGCATGAAAAACTGTTTTTT
>.|TRBV11-2|TRBJ2-7|.
CASSLVYRDYEQYF
TGTGCCAGCAGCTTAGTTTACAGGGATTACGAGCAGTACTTC
>.|TRBV27|TRBJ2-6|.
CASREGFSGANVLTF
TGTGCCAGCAGGGAGGGCTTCTCTGGGGCCAACGTCCTGACTTTC
>.|TRBV3-1/TRBV3-2|TRBJ1-2|once
CASSQAVADGYTF
TGTGCCAGCAGCCAAGCGGTTGCTGATGGCTACACCTTC
>.|TRBV28|TRBJ2-5|.
CASQGFIETQYF
TGTGCCAGCCAGGGGTTTATAGAGACCCAGTACTTC
>TRBD2|TRBV5-1|TRBJ2-1|.
CASSATSGSREQFF
TGCGCCAGCAGCGCGACTAGCGGGAGTAGGGAGCAGTTCTTC
>.|TRBV2|TRBJ1-3|once
CASSEQGSYGNTIYF
TGTGCCAGCAGTGAGCAGGGATCGTACGGAAACACCATATATTTT
>.|TRBV3-1/TRBV3-2|TRBJ2-7|.
CASSQPDRDYEQYF
TGTGCCAGCAGCCAACCGGACAGAGACTACGAGCAGTACTTC
>TRBD2|TRBV5-6|TRBJ2-1|.
CASSTRLALPYNEQFF
TGTGCCAGCAGCACCAGACTAGCCCTACCCTACAATGAGCAGTTCTTC
>TRBD1|TRBV5-1|TRBJ1-2|.
CASSLGDRANYGYTF
TGCGCCAGCAGCTTGGGGGACAGAGCTAACTATGGCTACACCTTC
>.|TRBV21-1|TRBJ2-7|.
CARTVSYEQYF
TGTGCTCGGACAGTATCCTACGAGCAGTACTTC
>TRBD1|TRBV7-9|TRBJ2-7|.
CASSLNRGDEQYF
TGTGCCAGCAGCTTGAACAGGGGGGACGAGCAGTACTTC
>.|TRBV28|TRBJ2-6|.
CASSPRSRRSGANVLTF
TGTGCCAGCAGCCCTAGGTCACGGCGTTCTGGGGCCAACGTCCTGACTTTC
>.|TRBV2|TRBJ1-5|.
CASSDNRGSQPQHF
TGTGCCAGCAGTGATAATAGGGGAAGTCAGCCCCAGCATTTT
>TRBD1|TRBV9|TRBJ2-5|.
CASTRDRGETQYF
TGTGCCAGCACAAGGGACAGGGGGGAGACCCAGTACTTC
>.|TRBV5-1|TRBJ2-1|.
CASSLEARDYNEQFF
TGCGCCAGCAGCTTGGAGGCTAGAGACTACAATGAGCAGTTCTTC
>TRBD2|TRBV27|TRBJ2-1|.
CASSFRAIAGHVYNEQFF
TGTGCCAGCAGTTTTCGGGCCATAGCGGGTCATGTCTACAATGAGCAGTTCTTC
>.|TRBV3-1/TRBV3-2|TRBJ2-3|.
CASRGGSTDTQYF
TGTGCCAGCAGGGGCGGGAGCACAGATACGCAGTATTTT
>TRBD1|TRBV24-1|TRBJ2-7|.
CATSDSGTGIYEQYF
TGTGCCACCAGTGATTCCGGGACAGGGATCTACGAGCAGTACTTC
>.|TRBV18|TRBJ2-3|.
CASSQGTSTDTQYF
TGTGCCAGCTCACAAGGGACAAGCACAGATACGCAGTATTTT
>.|TRBV18|TRBJ1-4|.
CASSSQLRQGRGTNEKLFF
TGTGCCAGCTCATCCCAGCTAAGGCAGGGGCGCGGGACTAATGAAAAACTGTTTTTT
>.|TRBV19|TRBJ2-6|.
CASSREGMANVLTF
TGTGCCAGTAGCCGGGAAGGTATGGCCAACGTCCTGACTTTC
>TRBD2|TRBV30|TRBJ2-7|.
CAWSQGLALYEQYF
TGTGCCTGGAGTCAGGGACTAGCTCTGTACGAGCAGTACTTC
>.|TRBV18|TRBJ2-5|.
CASSPSRTLQETQYF
TGTGCCAGCTCACCATCCCGGACACTACAAGAGACCCAGTACTTC